The 10 T cell receptor beta chains presented below share a single source sample, sequenced in a study of CD8+CD57+ T cells in acquired aplastic anemia. CDR3 and TCR beta VDJ profiling relied on a genomic DNA template. TCRdb called the reads again in MiXCR, with one record for every CDR3 protein. Of roughly 180,000 distinct CDR3 sequences in the sample, 55% to 70% are singletons; the top ten hold around 45%. The sample consisted of sorted CD4+, CD8+, or CD8+CD57+ T cells (not recorded which) from PBMCs. These receptors were collected from a human donor with severe aplastic anemia or a healthy control (not recorded which).

This rearrangement joins TRBV6-1 to TRBJ1-1, with D perhaps matching TRBD1 (6 bases). V lost 5 bases and J lost 6, with 16 bases in between. Germline V CDR1 and CDR2: MNHNS, SASEGT. The CDR3 loop spans 14 amino acids. The CDR3 sequence is CASSSRDKESEAFF. The CDR3, as DNA: TGTGCCAGCAGTTCTAGGGACAAAGAGTCTGAAGCTTTCTTT.

The gene calls are TRBV9 and TRBJ2-7, with a tentative D call TRBD2 (6 bases). In germline, CDR1 is SGDLS, CDR2 YYNGEE. V lost 3 bases and J lost 0, with 19 bases in between. The CDR3 runs 17 residues. The CDR3 region has the DNA TGTGCCAGCAGCGCACAACCGGGGGAAATTAGCTCCTACGAGCAGTACTTC. Its translation is CASSAQPGEISSYEQYF.

The rearrangement joins TRBV19 to TRBJ2-7; perhaps D is TRBD1 or TRBD2 (5 bases each). V was pared by 5 bases and J by 4 bases, with 18 bases between. Germline loops: CDR1 LNHDA, CDR2 SQIVND (reference sequence). CDR3 size: 15 residues. CDR3 in amino acids: CASSVLYRGLYEQYF. DNA of the CDR3: TGTGCCAGTAGTGTCCTCTACCGGGGCCTATACGAGCAGTACTTC.

The V and J genes are TRBV10-1 and TRBJ1-1, with TRBD1 as a possible D gene (5 bases). Germline V gene sequence: CDR1 WNHNN, CDR2 SYGVQD (reference sequence). The V gene lost 6 bases and the J gene lost 2 bases, with 13 bases spanning the gap. CDR3 length equals 14 residues. CDR3 protein: CASRGQGPNTEAFF. For the CDR3, the DNA is TGCGCCAGCAGGGGCCAGGGCCCTAACACTGAAGCTTTCTTT.

CDR3 in DNA: TGTGCCAGCAGATACGGGACAGGGCCAAACTACGAGCAGTACTTC. Protein: CASRYGTGPNYEQYF. V gene TRBV2 combines with J gene TRBJ2-7; 9 bases fit TRBD1. This CDR3 is built from 15 residues. With 6 bases clipped from V and 3 bases from J, the junction kept 9 bases outside the gene matches. Germline CDR1 reads SNHLY; CDR2 reads FYNNEI. The full variable domain, its missing parts supplied by reference TRBV2 and TRBJ2-7, is EPEVTQTPSHQVTQMGQEVILRCVPISNHLYFYWYRQILGQKVEFLVSFYNNEISEKSEIFDDQFSVERPDGSNFTLKIRSTKLEDSAMYFCASRYGTGPNYEQYFGPGTRLTVT.

The chain couples TRBV11-3 to TRBJ1-1, with D uncertain. The CDR3 is made up of 13 amino acids. With 7 bases removed from V and 1 base from J, the gap between germline ends came to 10 bases. Germline values: CDR1 SGHNT, CDR2 YENEEA. DNA for the CDR3: TGTGCCAGCACCCAATGGGAGAACACTGAAGCTTTCTTT. Translated: CASTQWENTEAFF.

The chain carries TRBV12-3 or TRBV12-4 and TRBJ2-7; D remains ambiguous. The CDR3 is 13 residues long. V was clipped by 1 base and J by 7 bases, with 11 bases between them. The DNA for the CDR3 is TGTGCCAGCAGTTTAGTCCGGACGGCGGAGCAGTACTTC. Translation: CASSLVRTAEQYF.

This clonotype has more than one count but fewer than ten. The gene calls are TRBV20-1 and TRBJ1-2; TRBD1 aligns across 9 bases. The length of the CDR3 is 13 residues. The germline CDR1 and CDR2 sequences are DFQATT and SNEGSKA (reference sequence). V lost 2 bases, J lost 7 bases, and 5 bases stayed unmatched. The DNA of the CDR3 is TGCAGTGCTAGAAAACAGGGGGCTGGTGGCTACACCTTC. Translation gives CSARKQGAGGYTF.

This rearrangement joins TRBV6-2 or TRBV6-3 to TRBJ1-6; D is ambiguous. The J call may not be correct, given that the DNA end is closer to TRBJ1-5. This CDR3 is 13 amino acids long. Germline V gene sequence: CDR1 MNHEY, CDR2 SVGEGT. CDR3 in amino acids: CASSYGNGQPQHF. The CDR3 DNA reads TGTGCCAGCAGTTACGGGAATGGGCAGCCCCAGCATTTT.

This clonotype was seen ten or more times. The CDR3 bases are TGTGCCAGTAGTATAGGAGCTAGCGGGAGCTCCTACAATGAGCAGTTCTTC. Amino acid sequence: CASSIGASGSSYNEQFF. V gene TRBV19 combines with J gene TRBJ2-1; the match to TRBD2 covers 10 bases. In germline, CDR1 is LNHDA, CDR2 SQIVND (reference sequence). The CDR3 totals 17 residues. V shed 1 base, J shed 0 bases, and the junction held 3 bases outside the gene matches. The variable domain in full, with the rest retrieved from reference TRBV19 and TRBJ2-1, is DGGITQSPKYLFRKEGQNVTLSCEQNLNHDAMYWYRQDPGQGLRLIYYSQIVNDFQKGDIAEGYSVSREKKESFPLTVTSAQKNPTAFYLCASSIGASGSSYNEQFFGPGTRLTVL.